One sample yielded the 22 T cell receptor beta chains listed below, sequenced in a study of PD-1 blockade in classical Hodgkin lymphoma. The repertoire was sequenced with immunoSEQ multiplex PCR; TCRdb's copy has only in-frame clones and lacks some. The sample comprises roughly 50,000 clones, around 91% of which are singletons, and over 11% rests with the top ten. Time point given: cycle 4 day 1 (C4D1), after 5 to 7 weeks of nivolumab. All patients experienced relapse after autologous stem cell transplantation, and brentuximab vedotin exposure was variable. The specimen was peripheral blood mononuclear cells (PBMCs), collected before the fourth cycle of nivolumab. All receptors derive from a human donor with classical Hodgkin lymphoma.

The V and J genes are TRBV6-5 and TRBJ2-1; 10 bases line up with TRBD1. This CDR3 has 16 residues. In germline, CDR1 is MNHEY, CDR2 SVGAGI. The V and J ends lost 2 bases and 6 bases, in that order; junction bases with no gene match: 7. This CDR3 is CASSYTGTGVINEQFF. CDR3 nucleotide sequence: TGTGCCAGCAGTTACACCGGGACAGGGGTTATCAATGAGCAGTTCTTC.

The CDR3 loop reads CASSSGLASGANVLTF. The CDR3 nucleotides read TGTGCCAGCAGTTCTGGGCTTGCTTCTGGGGCCAACGTCCTGACTTTC. The rearrangement links TRBV28 to TRBJ2-6, with unresolved D. Looked up from germline, CDR1 is MDHEN and CDR2 is SYDVKM. Trimming removed 4 bases from V and 1 base from J, with 11 bases in between. The CDR3 has 16 residues.

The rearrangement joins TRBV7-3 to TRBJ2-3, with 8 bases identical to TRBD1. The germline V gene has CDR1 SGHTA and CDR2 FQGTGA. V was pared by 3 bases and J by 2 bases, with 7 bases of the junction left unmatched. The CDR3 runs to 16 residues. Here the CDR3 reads CASSLSRDRPTDTQYF. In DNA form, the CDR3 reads TGTGCCAGCAGCTTGTCCCGGGACAGGCCCACAGATACGCAGTATTTT.

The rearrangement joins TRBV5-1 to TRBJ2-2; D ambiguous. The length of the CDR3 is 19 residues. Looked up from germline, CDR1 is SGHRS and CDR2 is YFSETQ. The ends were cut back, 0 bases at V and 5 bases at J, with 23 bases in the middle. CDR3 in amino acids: CASSLGGLFETLRTGELFF. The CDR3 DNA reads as TGCGCCAGCAGCTTGGGCGGTTTGTTCGAGACACTTCGTACCGGGGAGCTGTTTTTT.

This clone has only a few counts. The CDR3 loop is CASGPLLTFTGELFF. CDR3 DNA: TGTGCTAGTGGTCCCCTCTTGACGTTCACCGGGGAGCTGTTTTTT. This chain links TRBV12-5 with TRBJ2-2; no firm D call. Germline lookup yields CDR1 LGHNT and CDR2 FRNRAP. The CDR3 length is 15 residues. Trimming removed 5 bases from V and 4 bases from J, with 14 bases in between.

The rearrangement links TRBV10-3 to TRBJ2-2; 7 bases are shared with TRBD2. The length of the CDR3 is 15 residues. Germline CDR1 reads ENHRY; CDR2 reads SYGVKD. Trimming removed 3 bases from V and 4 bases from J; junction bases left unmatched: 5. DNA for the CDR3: TGTGCCATCAGTGACACGGGAGGTATCACCGGGGAGCTGTTTTTT. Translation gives CAISDTGGITGELFF.

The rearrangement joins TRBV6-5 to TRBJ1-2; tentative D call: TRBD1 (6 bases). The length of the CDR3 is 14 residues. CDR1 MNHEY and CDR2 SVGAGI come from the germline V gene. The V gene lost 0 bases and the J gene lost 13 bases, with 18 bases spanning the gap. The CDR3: CASSYSSGGWGRTF. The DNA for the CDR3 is TGTGCCAGCAGTTACTCTTCCGGGGGGTGGGGGCGCACCTTC.

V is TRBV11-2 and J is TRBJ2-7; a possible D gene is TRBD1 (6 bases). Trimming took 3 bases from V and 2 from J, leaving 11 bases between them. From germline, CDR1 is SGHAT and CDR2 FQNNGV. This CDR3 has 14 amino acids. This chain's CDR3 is CASSFQDSAYEQYF. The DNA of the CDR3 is TGTGCCAGCAGCTTCCAGGACAGCGCCTACGAGCAGTACTTC. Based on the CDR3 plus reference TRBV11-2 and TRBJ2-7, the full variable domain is EAGVAQSPRYKIIEKRQSVAFWCNPISGHATLYWYQQILGQGPKLLIQFQNNGVVDDSQLPKDRFSAERLKGVDSTLKIQPAKLEDSAVYLCASSFQDSAYEQYFGPGTRLTVT.

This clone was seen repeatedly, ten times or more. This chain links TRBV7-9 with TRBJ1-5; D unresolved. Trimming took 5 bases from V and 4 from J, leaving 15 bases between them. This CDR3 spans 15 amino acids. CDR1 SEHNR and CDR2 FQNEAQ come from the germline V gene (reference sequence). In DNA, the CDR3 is TGTGCCAGCAGCCCGACCAGCGCGGGTAATCAGCCCCAGCATTTT. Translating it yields CASSPTSAGNQPQHF. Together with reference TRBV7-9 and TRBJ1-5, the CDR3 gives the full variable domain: DTGVSQNPRHKITKRGQNVTFRCDPISEHNRLYWYRQTLGQGPEFLTYFQNEAQLEKSRLLSDRFSAERPKGSFSTLEIQRTEQGDSAMYLCASSPTSAGNQPQHFGDGTRLSIL.

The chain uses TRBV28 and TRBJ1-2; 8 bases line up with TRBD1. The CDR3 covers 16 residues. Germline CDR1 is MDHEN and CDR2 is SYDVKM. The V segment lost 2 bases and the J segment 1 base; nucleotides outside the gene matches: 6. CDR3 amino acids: CASSLAGTGDNYGYTF. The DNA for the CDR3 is TGTGCCAGCAGTTTAGCCGGGACAGGCGATAACTATGGCTACACCTTC.

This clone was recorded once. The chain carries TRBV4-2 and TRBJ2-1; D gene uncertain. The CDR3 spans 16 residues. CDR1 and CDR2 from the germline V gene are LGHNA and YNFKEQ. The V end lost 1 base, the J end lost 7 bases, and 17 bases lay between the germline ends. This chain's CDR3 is CASSQVGPGVGNEQFF. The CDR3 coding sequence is TGTGCCAGCAGCCAAGTTGGCCCCGGAGTAGGGAATGAGCAGTTCTTC.

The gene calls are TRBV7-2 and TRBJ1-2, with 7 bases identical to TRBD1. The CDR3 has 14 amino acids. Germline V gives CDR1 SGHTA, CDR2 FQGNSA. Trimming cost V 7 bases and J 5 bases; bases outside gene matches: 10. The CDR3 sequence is CASTPRAGGYGYTF. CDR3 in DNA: TGTGCCAGCACCCCCCGGGCAGGGGGGTATGGCTACACCTTC. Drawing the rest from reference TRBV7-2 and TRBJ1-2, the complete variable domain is GAGVSQSPSNKVTEKGKDVELRCDPISGHTALYWYRQSLGQGLEFLIYFQGNSAPDKSGLPSDRFSAERTGGSVSTLTIQRTQQEDSAVYLCASTPRAGGYGYTFGSGTRLTVV.

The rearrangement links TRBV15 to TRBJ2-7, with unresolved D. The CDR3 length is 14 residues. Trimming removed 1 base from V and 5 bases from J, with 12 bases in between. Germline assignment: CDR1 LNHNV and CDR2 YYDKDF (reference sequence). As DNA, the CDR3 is TGTGCCACCAGCAGAGTCTATATCGCCCACGAGCAGTACTTC. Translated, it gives CATSRVYIAHEQYF.

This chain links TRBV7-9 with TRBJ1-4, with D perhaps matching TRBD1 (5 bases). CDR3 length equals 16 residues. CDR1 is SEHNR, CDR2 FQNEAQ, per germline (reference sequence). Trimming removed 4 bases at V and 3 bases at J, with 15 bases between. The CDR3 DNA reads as TGTGCCAGCAGCTCAACATGGACATCGCCTAATGAAAAACTGTTTTTT. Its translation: CASSSTWTSPNEKLFF.

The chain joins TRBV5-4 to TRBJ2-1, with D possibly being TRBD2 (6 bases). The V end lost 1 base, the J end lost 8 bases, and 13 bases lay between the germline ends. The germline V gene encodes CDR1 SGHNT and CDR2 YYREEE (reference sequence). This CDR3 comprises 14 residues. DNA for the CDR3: TGTGCCAGCAGCTTGTTCGGGAGAGGTCATGAGCAGTTCTTC. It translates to CASSLFGRGHEQFF.

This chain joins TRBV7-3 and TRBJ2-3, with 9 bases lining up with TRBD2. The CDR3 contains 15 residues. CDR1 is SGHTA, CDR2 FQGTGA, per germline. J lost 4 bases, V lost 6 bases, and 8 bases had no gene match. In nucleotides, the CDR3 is TGTGCCAGCAGACCGCGCGGGGGGGTCGCAGATACGCAGTATTTT. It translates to CASRPRGGVADTQYF.

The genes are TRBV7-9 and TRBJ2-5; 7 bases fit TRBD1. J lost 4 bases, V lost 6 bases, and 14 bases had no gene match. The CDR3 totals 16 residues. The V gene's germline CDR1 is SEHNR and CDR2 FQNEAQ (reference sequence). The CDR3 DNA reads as TGTGCCAGCAGACGTCTTGACGTCCAGGGGGTAGAGACCCAGTACTTC. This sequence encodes CASRRLDVQGVETQYF.

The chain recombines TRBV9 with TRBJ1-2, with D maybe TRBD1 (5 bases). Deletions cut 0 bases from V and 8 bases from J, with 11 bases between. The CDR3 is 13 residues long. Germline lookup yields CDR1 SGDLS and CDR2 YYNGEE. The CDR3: CASSVGTRQGYTF. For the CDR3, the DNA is TGTGCCAGCAGCGTAGGGACACGCCAGGGCTACACCTTC.

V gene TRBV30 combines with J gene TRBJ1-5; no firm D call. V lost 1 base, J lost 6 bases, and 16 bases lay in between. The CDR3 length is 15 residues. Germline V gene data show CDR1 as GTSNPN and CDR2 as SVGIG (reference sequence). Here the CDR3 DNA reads TGTGCCTGGAGTGAAGAAAATAGTATGGGTCAGCCCCAGCATTTT. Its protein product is CAWSEENSMGQPQHF.

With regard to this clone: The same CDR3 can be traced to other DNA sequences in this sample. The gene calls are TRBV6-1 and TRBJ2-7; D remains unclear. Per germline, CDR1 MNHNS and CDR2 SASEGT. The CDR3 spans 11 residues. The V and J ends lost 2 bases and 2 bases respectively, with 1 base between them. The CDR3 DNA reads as TGTGCCAGCAGTGAAACCTACGAGCAGTACTTC. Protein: CASSETYEQYF.

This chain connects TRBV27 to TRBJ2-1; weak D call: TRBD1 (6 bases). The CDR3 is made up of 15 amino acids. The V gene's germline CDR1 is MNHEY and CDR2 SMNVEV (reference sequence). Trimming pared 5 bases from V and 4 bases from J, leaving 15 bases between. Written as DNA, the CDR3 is TGTGCCAGCAGTCCCTATCGGACAGCGTACAATGAGCAGTTCTTC. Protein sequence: CASSPYRTAYNEQFF.

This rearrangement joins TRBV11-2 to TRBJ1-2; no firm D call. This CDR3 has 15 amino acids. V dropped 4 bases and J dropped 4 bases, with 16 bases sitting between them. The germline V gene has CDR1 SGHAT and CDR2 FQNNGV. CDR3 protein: CASSSQLALLYGYTF. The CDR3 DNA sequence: TGTGCCAGCAGCTCCCAGTTGGCCCTCCTCTATGGCTACACCTTC.